These T cell receptor beta chains were read from a single sample in a study of vaccination effects on CD4 cells after COVID-19. These receptors are not linked to any known antigen. Sequenced by immunoSEQ multiplex PCR; TCRdb stores in-frame clones only, minus some. Among approximately 76,000 clones, 78% were seen once, and the ten largest hold 8% to 11%. This sample comprised CD4+ T cells from PBMCs cultured with SARS-CoV-2 spike peptides, obtained before COVID-19 vaccination. Receptor source: a human donor who received a COVID-19 vaccine. Both conserved end residues are trimmed from each CDR3. A clone size is listed for some rows: how often the clone was seen (once, few, many), or a class if it is expanded.

clone size	J gene	V gene	CDR3 protein
few	TRBJ1-4	TRBV7-8	ASSQYRVRGEKLF
-	TRBJ2-5	TRBV6-5	ASSSTWTVQETQY
-	TRBJ1-2	TRBV30	AWRGYGYT
-	TRBJ2-5	TRBV5-1	ASSPDRAGETQY
-	TRBJ2-4	TRBV13	ASSLGSRSIQY
-	TRBJ2-2	TRBV11-1	ASSLVGAAGELF
-	TRBJ1-2	TRBV6-5	ASSYSSGGGYGYT
-	TRBJ1-4	TRBV7-9	ASSPTGFYGEKL
-	TRBJ2-3	TRBV2	ASTLGGGDTQY
once	TRBJ1-1	TRBV10-3	AISERQGAGEAF
-	TRBJ1-2	TRBV9	ASSVAGNYGYT
-	TRBJ2-2	TRBV5-6	ASGRTGGYTGELF
-	TRBJ1-2	TRBV12-3/TRBV12-4	ASSFGTANGYT
-	TRBJ1-2	TRBV6-6	ASSKQGAGGYT
-	TRBJ2-1	TRBV4-1	ASSQEGGRGREQF
-	TRBJ1-2	TRBV30	AWTLLLNYGYT
-	TRBJ2-5	TRBV15	ATSRAGGGMETQY
-	TRBJ1-1	TRBV14	ASSQGDRLKNTEAF
-	TRBJ1-2	TRBV11-1	ASSFAPSANYGYT
-	TRBJ1-4	TRBV24-1	ATSDPGTGDEKLF
-	TRBJ2-1	TRBV25-1	ASSDLRATNEQF
-	TRBJ2-2	TRBV4-1	ASSQGRGMVTGELF
-	TRBJ2-6	TRBV10-2	ASRDVGGGLSGANVLT
-	TRBJ1-4	TRBV6-6	ASSLDWVEKLF
-	TRBJ1-4	TRBV5-6	ASSFRSFNEKLF
-	TRBJ2-3	TRBV7-3	ASSSNGLASTDTQY
-	TRBJ2-3	TRBV5-1	ASSPTSGGAGDTQY
-	TRBJ2-6	TRBV6-1	ASSERQMSSGANVLT
few	TRBJ1-1	TRBV7-3	ASSSQAQNTEAF
-	TRBJ2-3	TRBV5-1	ASSLGQGEYGDTQY
-	TRBJ2-5	TRBV5-4	ASSPVDRGGETQY
-	TRBJ1-2	TRBV7-9	ASSAQGGYGYT
-	TRBJ2-2	TRBV2	ASSVFQNTGELF
-	TRBJ1-2	TRBV7-2	ASSLSVGNYGYT
-	TRBJ1-2	TRBV28	ASSQRDRRYYGYT
-	TRBJ2-5	TRBV19	ASSSSSGGGETQY
-	TRBJ2-2	TRBV2	ASSLDRGNTGELF
-	TRBJ1-5	TRBV6-2/TRBV6-3	ASSYFSGGQPQH
-	TRBJ1-3	TRBV9	ASSVEGDRSTRSGNTIY
-	TRBJ1-5	TRBV7-2	ASSLTEGQPQH
-	TRBJ1-5	TRBV18	ASSGGQARGGNQPQH
-	TRBJ2-2	TRBV5-1	ASSPLVWGRGGPNTGELF
-	TRBJ1-6	TRBV2	ASSRQYSGTGIYNSPLH
-	TRBJ2-1	TRBV2	ASNGQGSSYNEQF
-	TRBJ1-5	TRBV28	ASRDLDRVDQPQH
once	TRBJ2-3	TRBV28	ALGLAGGDTQY
-	TRBJ2-3	TRBV7-3	ASSLTSGTDTQY
once	TRBJ1-6	TRBV18	ASSPPGPGGSPLH
-	TRBJ1-2	TRBV24-1	ATRAQGVNGYT
-	TRBJ1-5	TRBV18	ASSPQGVDQPQH
-	TRBJ2-5	TRBV19	ASSIRGGPETQY
medium-sized	TRBJ1-1	TRBV11-1	ASSVGTGATEAF